What follows describes a single T cell receptor beta chain. The method was immunoSEQ multiplex PCR; TCRdb's version includes in-frame clones alone and lacks a portion of them. The table lists 250,000 to 350,000 clones, 88% of them singletons, with around 2% in the top ten. The V and J ends lost 0 bases and 1 base, in that order; junction bases with no gene match: 2. The CDR3 contains 15 residues. The V gene's germline CDR1 is SNHLY and CDR2 FYNNEI. The data stem from a study of blood T cell repertoires in COVID-19. The genes are TRBV2 and TRBJ2-5, with 7 positions matching TRBD2. The sample taken for sequencing was PBMCs or T cells enriched from blood (not recorded which). The receptor's source is a woman aged 60 to 75 in a cohort exposed to, infected with or recovered from COVID-19 (not recorded which). DNA for the CDR3: TGTGCCAGCAGTGAAGCGCGGGGGATCCAAGAGACCCAGTACTTC. Its translation: CASSEARGIQETQYF.